These 25 T cell receptor beta chains originate from one sample sequenced in a study of cytomegalovirus exposure and HLA in healthy donors. PCR employed 60 Vbeta and 13 Jbeta primers. The data were produced by immunoSEQ multiplex PCR, yet TCRdb's version contains in-frame clones alone and is incomplete. The sample lists around 190,000 clones, approximately 85% occurring once. The sequenced material came from PBMCs. All receptors come from a woman aged 45-59 years in good health and CMV-seronegative.

The V call is TRBV10-2, the J call TRBJ2-5; 10 bases fit TRBD1. Germline V lookup: CDR1 WSHSY, CDR2 SAAADI. This CDR3 has 15 residues. Germline trimming cut 3 bases from V and 7 bases from J; bases unmatched to any gene: 8. The CDR3 protein is CASSDGDRGLRTQYF. Written as DNA, the CDR3 is TGCGCCAGCAGTGATGGTGACAGGGGGCTTAGGACCCAGTACTTC.

A word on this clone: One end of the junction fails to match germline, which may point to a read error. The V and J genes are TRBV6-6 and TRBJ1-4; 9 bases align to TRBD1. The CDR3 runs 15 residues. Germline V gene sequence: CDR1 MNHNY, CDR2 SVGAGI (reference sequence). CDR3 bases: TGTGCCAGCAGCCGATACAGGGGGCGAAATGGAAAACTGTTTTTT. Its translation: CASSRYRGRNGKLFF.

This clone was seen only once. The chain is built from TRBV14 and TRBJ2-1; TRBD2 is a possible D gene (5 bases). V dropped 0 bases and J dropped 0 bases, with 18 bases sitting between them. Germline assignment: CDR1 SGHDN and CDR2 FVKESK. The CDR3 is 19 residues long. The CDR3 DNA reads TGTGCCAGCAGCCAAGATTTCCAGCGGAAAACGAGCTCCTACAATGAGCAGTTCTTC. Protein sequence: CASSQDFQRKTSSYNEQFF.

The rearrangement joins TRBV19 to TRBJ1-4; TRBD1 aligns across 8 bases. V lost 5 bases and J lost 8; bases outside the gene matches: 7. Germline V gene data show CDR1 as LNHDA and CDR2 as SQIVND (reference sequence). CDR3 length: 14 residues. The CDR3 here is CASSPRDRNEKLFF. CDR3 in DNA: TGTGCCAGTAGTCCCCGGGACAGGAACGAAAAACTGTTTTTT.

This sequence joins TRBV4-1 and TRBJ2-7; 12 nucleotides agree with TRBD2. J was trimmed by 3 bases and V by 5 bases; bases with no gene match: 5. The germline V gene has CDR1 MGHRA and CDR2 YSYEKL. This CDR3 has 15 amino acids. The CDR3 here is CASSSGLAGYYEQYF. The CDR3 coding sequence is TGCGCCAGCAGCTCAGGACTAGCGGGATACTACGAGCAGTACTTC.

J is TRBJ2-1 and V is TRBV6-5, with 11 bases identical to TRBD1. Trimming cost V 5 bases and J 12 bases; bases outside gene matches: 6. This CDR3 contains 13 residues. Germline CDR1 is MNHEY and CDR2 is SVGAGI. CDR3 DNA sequence: TGTGCCAGCAGTAGGGACAGGGGGTACGGGCAGTTCTTC. It codes for CASSRDRGYGQFF.

The J gene is TRBJ2-7, the V gene TRBV28; tentative D call: TRBD2 (6 bases). V gave up 5 bases and J gave up 4 bases, with 15 bases separating them. Germline-derived CDR1 and CDR2 are MDHEN and SYDVKM. The CDR3 has 14 residues. CDR3 loop: CASSRSGTQYEQYF. The CDR3 DNA sequence: TGTGCCAGCAGTCGCTCTGGGACTCAATACGAGCAGTACTTC.

This chain links TRBV6-5 with TRBJ1-1, with D possibly being TRBD1 (6 bases). The CDR3 contains 15 residues. Germline values: CDR1 MNHEY, CDR2 SVGAGI. V lost 0 bases to trimming and J lost 4 bases, with 12 bases between them. CDR3 DNA: TGTGCCAGCAGTTACTCGAATAGGGGGACCACTGAAGCTTTCTTT. Residues: CASSYSNRGTTEAFF.

This clone was seen just once. J is TRBJ2-7 and V is TRBV6-1, with unresolved D. The CDR3 extends over 13 amino acids. The V and J ends lost 6 bases and 3 bases respectively, with 12 bases between them. Germline values: CDR1 MNHNS, CDR2 SASEGT. CDR3 sequence: CASSSTYDYEQYF. CDR3 in DNA: TGTGCCAGCAGCTCGACTTACGACTACGAGCAGTACTTC.

J is TRBJ2-1 and V is TRBV2; 9 positions match TRBD2. The ends lost 7 bases at V and 0 bases at J; junction bases unmatched: 19. Looked up from germline, CDR1 is SNHLY and CDR2 is FYNNEI. This CDR3 has 20 residues. CDR3 coding DNA: TGTGCCAGCACCAGAGGAGCTAGCGGGACCCGTCCCAGCTCCTACAATGAGCAGTTCTTC. Encoded protein: CASTRGASGTRPSSYNEQFF.

The count of this clone is one. This rearrangement joins TRBV5-1 to TRBJ2-6; no clear D gene. Between the trimmed V and J ends, which lost 3 bases and 2 bases, there was a span of 9 bases. The CDR3 totals 15 residues. The V gene's germline CDR1 is SGHRS and CDR2 YFSETQ. CDR3: CASSSQTAGANVLTF. CDR3 in DNA: TGCGCCAGCAGCTCTCAGACTGCTGGGGCCAACGTCCTGACTTTC.

The chain uses TRBV11-2 and TRBJ2-5; D remains ambiguous. Looked up from germline, CDR1 is SGHAT and CDR2 is FQNNGV. The CDR3 sequence is 12 residues long. V lost 0 bases to trimming and J lost 4 bases, with 3 bases between them. CDR3 nucleotide sequence: TGTGCCAGCAGCTTAGATCGAGAGACCCAGTACTTC. Translated, it gives CASSLDRETQYF.

A few counts support this clone. The chain uses TRBV28 and TRBJ1-1; maybe TRBD1 (5 bases). V lost 3 bases and J 4 bases, leaving 12 bases between the germline ends. This CDR3 has 14 amino acids. Germline V CDR1 and CDR2: MDHEN, SYDVKM. For the CDR3, the DNA is TGTGCCAGCAGTTTTGTGGGGCAGGGCACTGAAGCTTTCTTT. Encoded protein: CASSFVGQGTEAFF. Variable domain in full (rest from reference TRBV28 and TRBJ1-1): DVKVTQSSRYLVKRTGEKVFLECVQDMDHENMFWYRQDPGLGLRLIYFSYDVKMKEKGDIPEGYSVSREKKERFSLILESASTNQTSMYLCASSFVGQGTEAFFGQGTRLTVV.

This clone was observed once. The chain has TRBV6-4 and TRBJ2-3; D is perhaps TRBD2 (5 bases). CDR3 length: 14 amino acids. Germline V gene data show CDR1 as MRHNA and CDR2 as SNTAGT. The V gene lost 4 bases and the J gene lost 2 bases, with 10 bases spanning the gap. This CDR3 is CASSATGYTDTQYF. In nucleotides, the CDR3 is TGTGCCAGCAGTGCCACGGGGTACACAGATACGCAGTATTTT.

This sequence joins TRBV7-9 and TRBJ1-4; possibly TRBD1 for D (5 bases). The germline V gene has CDR1 SEHNR and CDR2 FQNEAQ (reference sequence). The CDR3 covers 15 residues. Trimming removed 1 base at V and 2 bases at J, with 8 bases between. CDR3 nucleotides: TGTGCCAGCAGCTTAGACCGGGGGACTAATGAAAAACTGTTTTTT. Translated: CASSLDRGTNEKLFF. The whole variable domain, remainder taken from reference TRBV7-9 and TRBJ1-4, is DTGVSQNPRHKITKRGQNVTFRCDPISEHNRLYWYRQTLGQGPEFLTYFQNEAQLEKSRLLSDRFSAERPKGSFSTLEIQRTEQGDSAMYLCASSLDRGTNEKLFFGSGTQLSVL.

The gene calls are TRBV30 and TRBJ2-5; 8 bases are shared with TRBD1. This CDR3 has 13 residues. From germline, CDR1 is GTSNPN and CDR2 SVGIG (reference sequence). V shed 2 bases, J shed 5 bases, and the junction held 4 bases outside the gene matches. CDR3 DNA sequence: TGTGCCTGGAGTTTCGACAGGGGCGAGACCCAGTACTTC. Translation gives CAWSFDRGETQYF.

The chain has TRBV6-6 and TRBJ1-1; possible D gene TRBD1, 6 bases. The CDR3 contains 12 residues. The germline V and J ends were trimmed by 6 bases and 6 bases, with 11 bases remaining between them. Germline lookup yields CDR1 MNHNY and CDR2 SVGAGI (reference sequence). The CDR3 sequence: CASSSTGPEAFF. Here the CDR3 DNA reads TGTGCCAGCAGCTCCACAGGGCCTGAAGCTTTCTTT.

The J gene is TRBJ2-1, the V gene TRBV7-9; 9 nucleotides match TRBD1. CDR1 is SEHNR, CDR2 FQNEAQ, per germline (reference sequence). J was trimmed by 13 bases and V by 3 bases; bases with no gene match: 7. The length of the CDR3 is 13 residues. This CDR3 is CASSLDGTGQQFF. In DNA, the CDR3 is TGTGCCAGCAGCTTGGACGGGACAGGGCAACAGTTCTTC.

The chain uses TRBV29-1 and TRBJ2-7, with 10 nucleotides matching TRBD2. Germline trimming cut 2 bases from V and 6 bases from J; bases unmatched to any gene: 10. The V gene's germline CDR1 is SQVTM and CDR2 ANQGSEA. This CDR3 contains 15 residues. The chain's CDR3 is CSVERAGGMGGEQYF. The CDR3 nucleotides read TGCAGCGTTGAAAGAGCGGGAGGGATGGGTGGCGAGCAGTACTTC.

Here the CDR3 reads CASSFDRDGYTF. The CDR3 bases are TGTGCCAGCAGCTTCGACAGGGATGGCTACACCTTC. V is TRBV7-9 and J is TRBJ1-2; the match to TRBD1 covers 7 bases. This CDR3 is 12 amino acids long. Germline assignment: CDR1 SEHNR and CDR2 FQNEAQ (reference sequence). With V trimmed by 3 bases and J by 6 bases, 1 base remained unmatched.

J is TRBJ2-3 and V is TRBV30, with 9 bases matching TRBD2. The J segment lost 4 bases and the V segment lost 3 bases, leaving 11 bases of the junction unmatched. This CDR3 spans 16 amino acids. In germline, CDR1 is GTSNPN, CDR2 SVGIG (reference sequence). For the CDR3, the DNA is TGTGCCTGGAGCCGGACCGCTACTAGCGGGCCAGATACGCAGTATTTT. Translation gives CAWSRTATSGPDTQYF.

This clone was seen a handful of times. The chain joins TRBV28 to TRBJ1-1; 8 bases are shared with TRBD1. The CDR3 sequence is 15 residues long. Germline lookup yields CDR1 MDHEN and CDR2 SYDVKM. V gave up 5 bases and J gave up 0 bases; unmatched junction bases: 5. In DNA form, the CDR3 reads TGTGCCAGCAGTCTCCAGGGGGCTTTGAACACTGAAGCTTTCTTT. Protein product: CASSLQGALNTEAFF.

The rearrangement joins TRBV6-1 to TRBJ2-7, with 14 nucleotides matching TRBD2. Trimming took 2 bases from V and 6 from J; bases not matched to a gene: 6. The germline CDR1 and CDR2 sequences are MNHNS and SASEGT. This CDR3 comprises 16 residues. Here the CDR3 DNA reads TGTGCCAGCAGTGAAAGGGGGACTAGCGGGAGTGGCGAGCAGTACTTC. Encoded protein: CASSERGTSGSGEQYF.

The chain employs TRBV18 and TRBJ1-3, with D unclear. Deletions cut 3 bases from V and 0 bases from J, with 6 bases between. Germline lookup yields CDR1 KGHSH and CDR2 LQKENI. The CDR3 extends over 14 amino acids. CDR3 protein: CASSPSFSGNTIYF. CDR3 bases: TGTGCCAGCTCACCGAGCTTCTCTGGAAACACCATATATTTT.

The J gene is TRBJ2-4, the V gene TRBV6-1; D gene ambiguous. The CDR3 runs 13 residues. Per germline, CDR1 MNHNS and CDR2 SASEGT. Trimming took 2 bases from V and 0 from J, leaving 2 bases between them. The CDR3, as DNA: TGTGCCAGCAGTGAACTAGCCAAAAACATTCAGTACTTC. Amino acid sequence: CASSELAKNIQYF.